The 5 T cell receptor beta chains reported below all come from one sample, sequenced in a study of blood T cell repertoires in COVID-19. Repertoires were generated with immunoSEQ multiplex PCR, while TCRdb's copy carries only in-frame clones and drops some. This table has 150,000 to 200,000 clones, 86% appearing once. Sequenced input: peripheral blood. The receptors come from a man younger than 35 with acute or convalescent COVID-19.

The chain has TRBV5-8 and TRBJ2-5; tentative D call: TRBD2 (5 bases). The CDR3 is 16 residues long. Germline V CDR1 and CDR2: SGHTS, YDEGEE. The V gene lost 0 bases and the J gene lost 4 bases, with 16 bases spanning the gap. The CDR3 reads CASSLAGEPRAETQYF. The CDR3 DNA follows: TGTGCCAGCAGCTTGGCCGGGGAACCAAGGGCAGAGACCCAGTACTTC.

The chain couples TRBV20-1 to TRBJ1-2, with D unresolved. This CDR3 has 11 amino acids. Per germline, CDR1 DFQATT and CDR2 SNEGSKA (reference sequence). Trimming removed 0 bases at V and 11 bases at J, with 10 bases between. The CDR3 is CSARESYAYTF. The CDR3 region has the DNA TGCAGTGCTAGAGAGTCCTACGCGTACACCTTC.

The J gene is TRBJ2-3, the V gene TRBV10-3, with TRBD1 matching over 12 bases. Per the germline V gene, CDR1 is ENHRY and CDR2 is SYGVKD. Losses at the gene ends were 5 bases for V and 1 base for J; bases not matched to a gene: 7. The CDR3 contains 17 residues. The CDR3 DNA sequence: TGTGCCATCAGTCCCGGGACAGGGGGCGCCGGCACAGATACGCAGTATTTT. As protein: CAISPGTGGAGTDTQYF.

J is TRBJ2-1 and V is TRBV28; D not certain. CDR3 length equals 17 residues. Germline CDR1 MDHEN, CDR2 SYDVKM. The V end lost 3 bases, the J end lost 0 bases, and 15 bases lay between the germline ends. Here the CDR3 DNA reads TGTGCCAGCAGTTTTCCCCGACGTCAGGCCTCCTACAATGAGCAGTTCTTC. Protein product: CASSFPRRQASYNEQFF.

V gene TRBV6-5 combines with J gene TRBJ1-1; D is possibly TRBD1 (5 bases). CDR3 length equals 12 residues. Germline V CDR1 and CDR2: MNHEY, SVGAGI. V was trimmed by 7 bases and J by 1 base, leaving 7 bases between them. The CDR3 DNA reads TGTGCCAGCAAGGGGAAGAACACTGAAGCTTTCTTT. Translating it yields CASKGKNTEAFF.